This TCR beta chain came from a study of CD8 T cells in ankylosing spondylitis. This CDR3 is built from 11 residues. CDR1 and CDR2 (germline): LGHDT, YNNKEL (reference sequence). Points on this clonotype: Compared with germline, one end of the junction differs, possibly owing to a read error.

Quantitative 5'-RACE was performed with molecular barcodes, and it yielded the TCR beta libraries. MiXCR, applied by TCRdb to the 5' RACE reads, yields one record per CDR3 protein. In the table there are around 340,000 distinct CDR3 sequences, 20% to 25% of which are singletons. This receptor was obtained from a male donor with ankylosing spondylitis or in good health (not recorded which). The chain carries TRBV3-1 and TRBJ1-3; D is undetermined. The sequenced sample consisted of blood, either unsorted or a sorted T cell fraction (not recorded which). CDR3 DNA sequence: TGTGCCAGCAGCCAAGGCCGGGCCTCTAATTTT. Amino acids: CASSQGRASNF.